Following are 16 T cell receptor beta chains from one sample sequenced in a study of OX40 agonist ivuxolimab in advanced cancers. Measured with immunoSEQ multiplex PCR; TCRdb has only the in-frame clones, and not every one. Of tens of thousands of clones listed, approximately 89% are singletons. The sample was CD4+ or CD8+ T cells sorted from blood, taken in a trial of the OX40 agonist ivuxolimab. The receptors stem from an adult with an advanced solid tumor such as melanoma, head and neck, liver or kidney cancer.

The genes are TRBV29-1 and TRBJ2-7, with D perhaps matching TRBD2 (6 bases). The CDR3 is 13 amino acids. With 7 bases removed from V and 2 bases from J, the gap between germline ends came to 15 bases. The germline CDR1 and CDR2 sequences are SQVTM and ANQGSEA. The DNA for the CDR3 is TGCAGCGCCCCGCGGAGGGTACCCTACGAGCAGTACTTC. It codes for CSAPRRVPYEQYF.

Notes on this clone: Distinct nucleotide sequences in the sample also encode this CDR3. The rearrangement links TRBV6-5 to TRBJ2-7; the D is unclear. Trimming left V 6 bases short and J 3 bases short, with 6 bases between. CDR1 MNHEY and CDR2 SVGAGI come from the germline V gene. This CDR3 is 11 amino acids long. CDR3 in DNA: TGTGCCAGCAGCTCTCTCTACGAGCAGTACTTC. Protein sequence: CASSSLYEQYF.

The chain uses TRBV7-9 and TRBJ1-3; no clear D. This CDR3 comprises 14 residues. The ends were cut back, 1 base at V and 4 bases at J, with 8 bases in the middle. CDR1 and CDR2 from the germline V gene are SEHNR and FQNEAQ (reference sequence). The CDR3 spells CASSLEGLGNTIYF. CDR3 bases: TGTGCCAGCAGCTTAGAAGGTCTCGGAAACACCATATATTTT.

The chain employs TRBV11-2 and TRBJ2-1, with D tentatively TRBD1 (5 bases). The CDR3 spans 16 residues. V was trimmed by 2 bases and J by 4 bases, leaving 15 bases between them. Germline loops: CDR1 SGHAT, CDR2 FQNNGV. The CDR3 spells CASSLLAQGQYNEQFF. The CDR3 region has the DNA TGTGCCAGCAGCTTATTGGCGCAAGGACAATACAATGAGCAGTTCTTC.

The sample holds one count of this clone. This chain links TRBV19 with TRBJ1-5; D possibly corresponds to TRBD1 (5 bases). The germline V gene encodes CDR1 LNHDA and CDR2 SQIVND (reference sequence). The CDR3 has 14 residues. Trimming removed 8 bases at V and 3 bases at J, with 14 bases between. CDR3 residues: CASGQGFNNQPQHF. In DNA, the CDR3 is TGTGCCAGTGGGCAGGGATTCAACAATCAGCCCCAGCATTTT.

This clone was counted between two and nine times. The chain recombines TRBV14 with TRBJ2-2; 7 bases fit TRBD1. Germline loops: CDR1 SGHDN, CDR2 FVKESK. This CDR3 has 16 amino acids. Trimming at V came to 4 bases and at J to 5 bases, leaving 10 bases not matched to a gene. The CDR3 spells CASSPLTGVKTGELFF. CDR3 bases: TGTGCCAGCAGCCCTCTCACAGGGGTCAAAACCGGGGAGCTGTTTTTT.

The chain uses TRBV5-1 and TRBJ1-5; 7 bases match TRBD1. The CDR3 has 15 residues. Germline loops: CDR1 SGHRS, CDR2 YFSETQ. The V gene end was trimmed by 0 bases and the J gene end by 5 bases; junction bases not matched to a gene: 5. CDR3 loop: CASSLAGTAYQPQHF. CDR3 bases: TGCGCCAGCAGCTTGGCCGGGACAGCATATCAGCCCCAGCATTTT.

With respect to this clone: This specimen includes other DNA sequences encoding the same CDR3. The rearrangement links TRBV11-2 to TRBJ2-7; D gene uncertain. CDR1 and CDR2 from the germline V gene are SGHAT and FQNNGV. The V gene lost 1 base and the J gene lost 2 bases, with 6 bases spanning the gap. The CDR3 has 13 amino acids. The CDR3 reads CASSLAGPYEQYF. CDR3 DNA sequence: TGTGCCAGCAGCTTAGCAGGTCCCTACGAGCAGTACTTC.

The chain joins TRBV29-1 to TRBJ1-4; no clear D gene. The V end was cut by 6 bases, the J end by 7 bases, with 12 bases between. CDR3 length: 12 amino acids. Germline CDR1 SQVTM, CDR2 ANQGSEA. CDR3 sequence reads: CSVRAGSEKLFF. The CDR3 nucleotides are TGCAGCGTCCGGGCAGGCAGTGAAAAACTGTTTTTT.

This rearrangement joins TRBV7-8 to TRBJ2-5, with 7 bases matching TRBD2. Per germline, CDR1 SGHVS and CDR2 FQNEAQ. V lost 4 bases and J lost 4; bases outside the gene matches: 12. CDR3 length equals 16 residues. The CDR3 protein is CASSSHGGTTTETQYF. The CDR3, as DNA: TGTGCCAGCAGCTCCCACGGCGGGACTACCACAGAGACCCAGTACTTC. The full variable domain, completed using reference TRBV7-8 and TRBJ2-5, is GAGVSQSPRYKVAKRGQDVALRCDPISGHVSLFWYQQALGQGPEFLTYFQNEAQLDKSGLPSDRFFAERPEGSVSTLKIQRTQQEDSAVYLCASSSHGGTTTETQYFGPGTRLLVL.

V usage is TRBV7-9 and J usage is TRBJ2-3; a weak D match, TRBD2 (6 bases). Trimming cost V 5 bases and J 2 bases, with 11 bases left between them. The germline V gene has CDR1 SEHNR and CDR2 FQNEAQ (reference sequence). This CDR3 is built from 14 residues. The CDR3 protein is CASSPRTITDTQYF. CDR3 in DNA: TGTGCCAGCAGCCCAAGGACTATCACAGATACGCAGTATTTT.

The V and J genes are TRBV5-1 and TRBJ2-1, with 11 bases aligning to TRBD2. V lost 0 bases to trimming and J lost 15 bases; unmatched junction nucleotides: 8. This CDR3 is 14 amino acids long. Germline lookup yields CDR1 SGHRS and CDR2 YFSETQ. The CDR3 region is CASSLERSGGAGFF. For the CDR3, the DNA is TGCGCCAGCAGCTTGGAGCGTAGCGGGGGGGCGGGGTTCTTC.

On this clone: This specimen includes other DNA sequences encoding the same CDR3. The chain is built from TRBV5-4 and TRBJ2-1, with D possibly matching TRBD1 (6 bases). With 2 bases removed from V and 6 bases from J, the gap between germline ends came to 6 bases. Germline V lookup: CDR1 SGHNT, CDR2 YYREEE (reference sequence). This CDR3 region has 12 residues. The CDR3 is CASSLGGNEQFF. As DNA, the CDR3 is TGTGCCAGCAGCTTAGGGGGCAATGAGCAGTTCTTC. The variable domain in full, with the rest retrieved from reference TRBV5-4 and TRBJ2-1, is ETGVTQSPTHLIKTRGQQVTLRCSSQSGHNTVSWYQQALGQGPQFIFQYYREEENGRGNFPPRFSGLQFPNYSSELNVNALELDDSALYLCASSLGGNEQFFGPGTRLTVL.

The rearrangement links TRBV6-5 to TRBJ2-5, with a weak D call TRBD2 (6 bases). The V end lost 6 bases, the J end lost 4 bases, and 15 bases lay between the germline ends. This CDR3 contains 14 residues. Germline CDR1 and CDR2: MNHEY and SVGAGI. CDR3 amino acids: CASSQGPSAETQYF. Here the CDR3 DNA reads TGTGCCAGCAGCCAAGGACCTAGCGCAGAGACCCAGTACTTC.

The genes are TRBV4-1 and TRBJ1-1, with D possibly matching TRBD1 (5 bases). Germline V CDR1 and CDR2: MGHRA, YSYEKL. This CDR3 comprises 15 residues. V dropped 1 base and J dropped 1 base, with 10 bases sitting between them. The CDR3 is CASSQGQYQNTEAFF. The CDR3, as DNA: TGCGCCAGCAGCCAAGGACAGTACCAGAACACTGAAGCTTTCTTT.

The chain recombines TRBV5-1 with TRBJ2-5; D may be TRBD1 (6 bases). The V end was cut by 7 bases, the J end by 3 bases, with 16 bases between. Germline CDR1 SGHRS, CDR2 YFSETQ. The CDR3 is 14 amino acids. DNA for the CDR3: TGCGCCAGCGAGGGGCTACAGGGTAAAGAGACCCAGTACTTC. This translates into CASEGLQGKETQYF.